These 3 T cell receptor beta chains were sequenced from one sample in a study of T cell responses to AZD1222 COVID-19 vaccine. Data came from immunoSEQ multiplex PCR; TCRdb stores just in-frame clones and leaves some out. The data hold 95,000 or so clones, with over 85% observed a single time. Sample: peripheral blood, taken on day 0 of MenACWY control vaccination. These receptors originate from an adult in good health.

The rearrangement joins TRBV6-5 to TRBJ2-5, with a possible D match to TRBD1 (7 bases). V lost 3 bases, J lost 5 bases, and 13 bases lay in between. The CDR3 sequence is 14 residues long. CDR1 MNHEY and CDR2 SVGAGI come from the germline V gene. DNA for the CDR3: TGTGCCAGCAGTTATCAGGGGGGTAGGGAGACCCAGTACTTC. Encoded protein: CASSYQGGRETQYF.

The chain couples TRBV6-1 to TRBJ2-7; D is tentatively TRBD1 or TRBD2 (6 bases each). Germline V gene lookup returns CDR1 MNHNS and CDR2 SASEGT. The CDR3 is 16 residues long. The ends were cut back, 2 bases at V and 2 bases at J, with 16 bases in the middle. CDR3 sequence: CASSERGDFSPYEQYF. The CDR3 nucleotides read TGTGCCAGCAGTGAAAGGGGGGACTTCTCGCCCTACGAGCAGTACTTC.

The chain links TRBV4-2 to TRBJ1-2; no definite D call. The CDR3 runs 13 residues. Germline V gene sequence: CDR1 LGHNA, CDR2 YNFKEQ. V was cut by 1 base and J by 6 bases, with 9 bases left in between. The CDR3 spells CASSQGQWDGYTF. The CDR3 DNA sequence: TGTGCCAGCAGCCAAGGACAATGGGATGGCTACACCTTC.